This T cell receptor (beta chain) originates from a study of radiotherapy plus CTLA-4 blockade in lung cancer. For the study at large: 18% of patients responded objectively, and around 32% achieved disease control.

Study-wide results and caveats: Radiotherapy with ipilimumab was followed by blood expansion of tumor-derived clones.

Only in-frame clones appear in the TCRdb table, and some are missing; sequencing was by immunoSEQ multiplex PCR. The sample consists of roughly 69,000 clones, 60% to 80% of them appearing once. V shed 6 bases and J shed 3 bases, with 14 bases lying between them. CDR1 is MNHNS and CDR2 is SASEGT in the germline V gene. CDR3 length: 14 residues. On this clone: The antigen remains unidentified.

The V and J genes are TRBV6-1 and TRBJ1-2; tentative D call: TRBD1 (5 bases). The source of this sequence is a human donor with non-small cell lung cancer whose response to radiotherapy plus ipilimumab could not be evaluated. Some clones in this sample may be carry-over from other donors' samples. The sequencing used peripheral blood, collected from a patient treated with radiotherapy plus ipilimumab. This chain's CDR3 is CASSPRGRDYGYTF. The CDR3 DNA follows: TGTGCCAGCAGCCCCCGTGGCAGGGACTATGGCTACACCTTC.